Sequencing of this T cell receptor beta chain was carried out in a study of monozygotic twins with inflammatory bowel disease. Each CDR3 protein gets one entry in TCRdb, which reprocessed the 5' RACE reads and gives no DNA. The listing contains nearly 450,000 distinct CDR3 sequences. The CDR3 consists of 15 residues. Germline V gene lookup returns CDR1 SGHTA and CDR2 FQGNSA. This receptor was identified in a human donor with ulcerative colitis or Crohn's disease, or a healthy co-twin of an affected twin (not recorded which). The chain employs TRBV7-2 and TRBJ2-3; TCRdb gives TRBD2 as the D gene, but with no DNA this cannot be confirmed. Sequences were obtained from blood. The CDR3 loop is CASSLNGRFTDTQYF.